This note documents a single T cell receptor beta chain sequence. Its target is not known. Each sample's input was approximately 0.25 ug genomic DNA, 38,000 or so genome equivalents. The sample comes from a study of T cell clusters in autoimmune cytopenias. Multiplex touch-down PCR amplified TRB using TRB-A and TRB-B pools in one tube. TCRdb reprocessed the multiplex PCR reads; each CDR3 protein has one entry and no DNA is given. This sample's table reports fewer than 10,000 distinct CDR3 sequences. Overall study findings and caveats: Functional roles of the in silico T cell clusters still await experimental validation. TRB repertoire shifts in secondary cytopenia and chronic lymphocytic leukemia mostly reflected lymphoma, not autoimmunity. Comparing secondary cytopenia with chronic lymphocytic leukemia showed no cluster-lack signature, apparently masked by lymphoma repertoire. Clustering suggested that physiological T cell clusters were missing in primary autoimmune cytopenia patients.

The CDR3 totals 16 residues. The chain joins TRBV12-3 or TRBV12-4 to TRBJ1-6; TCRdb calls TRBD1, which cannot be checked without DNA. Sequences were obtained from peripheral blood. This clonotype was obtained from a human donor with an autoimmune cytopenia or autoimmune hepatitis (not recorded which). The CDR3 protein is CASSITPTGGLSPLHF.